This T cell receptor (beta chain) was identified in a study of blood T cell repertoires in COVID-19. The CDR3 length is 15 residues. Germline lookup yields CDR1 LNHDA and CDR2 SQIVND (reference sequence). The V and J ends lost 2 bases and 3 bases, in that order; junction bases with no gene match: 1. Authors' data handling: From reference gene primer amplification, estimates of nucleated cell counts were derived. The table came from immunoSEQ multiplex PCR; TCRdb's copy has only in-frame clones and leaves some out. V, J and clone size reflect that table, while D and trimming were determined from the DNA. The data show around 150,000 clones, with approximately 90% seen just once and about 5.3% held by the top ten.

This rearrangement joins TRBV19 to TRBJ2-1; 10 bases are shared with TRBD1. The sample was peripheral blood. The source of this sequence is a young man with COVID-19, enrolled during active disease. The CDR3 sequence: CASSIRTGGYNEQFF. Written as DNA, the CDR3 is TGTGCCAGTAGTATAAGGACAGGGGGCTACAATGAGCAGTTCTTC.